This TCR beta chain appears in the sequencing data of a study of shared clonotypes between healthy human individuals. CDR1 is MNHEY, CDR2 SMNVEV, per germline (reference sequence). The CDR3 covers 14 residues. Losses at the gene ends were 9 bases for V and 8 bases for J; bases not matched to a gene: 12. TCRdb's table, derived via immunoSEQ multiplex PCR, lists solely in-frame clones and lacks some. The sample includes around 700,000 clones, about two thirds of them seen just once. The sequence derives from a woman in her twenties or thirties in good health. The genes are TRBV27 and TRBJ2-5, with 10 bases lining up with TRBD2. The sample consisted of memory CD4+ T cells sorted from blood. Sample subset: CD45RA-negative fraction. CDR3 sequence (DNA): TGTGCCAGTAGGACTAGCGGTCCAAGAGACACCCAGTACTTC. Its protein product is CASRTSGPRDTQYF.